This T cell receptor (beta chain) is drawn from a study of blood T cell repertoires in COVID-19. This CDR3 is 13 amino acids long. V lost 5 bases and J lost 7, with 14 bases in between. Germline V gives CDR1 MNHNY, CDR2 SVGAGI (reference sequence). Assay: immunoSEQ multiplex PCR; the TCRdb copy retains only in-frame clones and omits some. The repertoire holds roughly 170,000 clones, with about 87% as singletons. This chain joins TRBV6-6 and TRBJ1-2, with D possibly being TRBD1 (6 bases). The sequence derives from a man aged 35 to 55 with active or convalescent COVID-19. What was sequenced was peripheral blood. The CDR3 bases are TGTGCCAGCAGTCAGGACAGCACCTCTGGCTACACCTTC. Its translation is CASSQDSTSGYTF.